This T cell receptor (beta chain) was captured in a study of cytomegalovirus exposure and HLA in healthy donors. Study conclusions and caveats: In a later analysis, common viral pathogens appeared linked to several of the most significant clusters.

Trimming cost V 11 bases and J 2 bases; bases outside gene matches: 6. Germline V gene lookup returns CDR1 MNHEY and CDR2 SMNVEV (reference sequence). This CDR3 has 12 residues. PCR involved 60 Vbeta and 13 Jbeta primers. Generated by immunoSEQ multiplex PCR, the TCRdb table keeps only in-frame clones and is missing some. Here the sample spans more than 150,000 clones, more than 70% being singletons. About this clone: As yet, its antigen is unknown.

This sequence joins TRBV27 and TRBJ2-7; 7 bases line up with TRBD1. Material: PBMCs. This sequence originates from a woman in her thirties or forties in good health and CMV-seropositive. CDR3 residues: CASRTGTYEQYF. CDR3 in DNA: TGTGCCTCAAGGACAGGTACCTACGAGCAGTACTTC.